This record looks at one T cell receptor beta chain sequence and its context. This clonotype was counted at least ten times. What this receptor recognizes is not known. Base qualities are missing; no much larger clone stands one base away. Receptors were amplified or captured by 5' RACE. Sequencing instrument: Illumina HiSeq 2000. Template switching introduced a universal primer binding site; the final cDNA contained a unique molecular identifier, enabling accurate counting of TCR cDNA molecules. Specific primers in the conserved constant-segment region were used to synthesize first-strand cDNA for the TCR alpha and beta chains. To control for contamination, each cDNA library was double barcoded with a SMART-Mk sample barcode plus Illumina barcodes. TruSeq adapter sequences and Illumina sample barcodes were added in two successive PCR steps. The TCR alpha and beta cDNA libraries were sequenced on the Illumina HiSeq platform using custom primers. Turning to the authors' computational methods: Unique molecular identifiers were extracted from raw reads with MiGEC, and CDR3 positions were determined with MiXCR. For each individual, recombination models were inferred using an EM algorithm with the repgenHMM and IGoR tools. Shared clonotypes were analyzed with the tcR package in R, and sharing was normalized by the product of cloneset sizes. Out-of-frame nonproductive sequences were analyzed to study raw recombination free of thymic and clonal selection effects. TCRdb reprocessed the public reads (quality trimming at Q25 with fastp, clone calling with MiXCR) and kept in-frame beta chains. Identical CDR3 proteins give one entry, which carries the most common genes and DNA. The authors' filters were not applied to this entry. This sample has hundreds of thousands of distinct CDR3 sequences in its table, and more than 9% of those were observed once. Roughly 1.6% of the sample goes to the ten largest clones.

Between the V and J ends, shortened by 2 bases and 7 bases respectively, the junction contains 6 bases. CDR1 and CDR2 are read off the germline V gene as SGHRS and YFSETQ. The CDR3 holds 12 amino acids from the cysteine to the phenylalanine. Just CDR3 DNA is preserved here, 36 bases in frame from base 1. All donors were healthy Caucasians. Three pairs of female monozygotic twins, all aged roughly 18 to 29 years, were included in the twin cohort. Peripheral blood mononuclear cells were used as the source from which RNA for TCR libraries was isolated. This sample stems from a study of identical twins (dated by TCRdb to about 2016). Regarding the complete study: To test whether fetal clonotypes persist, this study deep-sequenced TCR alpha and beta repertoires from monozygotic twins, from unrelated adults of various ages, and from cord blood. To rule out contamination, replicate twin experiments were performed at different times with different library preparation protocols. General conclusions and limits of the study: Out-of-frame TCR alpha sharing in monozygotic twins was systematically underestimated by recombination models, whereas sharing between unrelated individuals was in agreement with the recombination models. Excess twin sharing in beta out-of-frame sequences was weaker because fewer shared sequences lowered the signal-to-noise ratio. Because the same donors could not be followed over many years, the conclusions depended on cross-sectional statistical analysis. Compared with coincidental sharing between unrelated individuals, out-of-frame TCR alpha sequences shared between twins had an excess of sequences with low generation probability. Abundant cord blood beta clonotypes carried fewer insertions; young adult naive repertoires showed a weaker similar trend, while memory repertoires showed none. Zero-insertion analyses could be partly confounded by invariant T cells such as MAIT and iNKT, though diverse VJ usage argued against such confounding for most clonotypes.

These data were also reused for a study on yellow fever vaccine responses in identical twins. The second study's paper adds: According to the authors, in identical twins the way T cells responded to vaccination appeared partly convergent and partly personalized. In the study, vaccine-responding T cell clones were precisely tracked in identical twins.

This chain joins TRBV5-1 to TRBJ2-2, with an unclear D gene assignment. The material sequenced was PBMCs. This clonotype originated in a woman aged 18-30 years in good health. This receptor has the CDR3 CASSFSLGELFF. The sequenced DNA is TGCGCCAGCAGCTTTAGTCTCGGGGAGCTGTTTTTT. This CDR3, with the reference TRBV5-1 and TRBJ2-2 proteins standing in past its ends, gives the full variable domain KAGVTQTPRYLIKTRGQQVTLSCSPISGHRSVSWYQQTPGQGLQFLFEYFSETQRNKGNFPGRFSGRQFSNSRSEMNVSTLELGDSALYLCASSFSLGELFFGEGSRLTVL.